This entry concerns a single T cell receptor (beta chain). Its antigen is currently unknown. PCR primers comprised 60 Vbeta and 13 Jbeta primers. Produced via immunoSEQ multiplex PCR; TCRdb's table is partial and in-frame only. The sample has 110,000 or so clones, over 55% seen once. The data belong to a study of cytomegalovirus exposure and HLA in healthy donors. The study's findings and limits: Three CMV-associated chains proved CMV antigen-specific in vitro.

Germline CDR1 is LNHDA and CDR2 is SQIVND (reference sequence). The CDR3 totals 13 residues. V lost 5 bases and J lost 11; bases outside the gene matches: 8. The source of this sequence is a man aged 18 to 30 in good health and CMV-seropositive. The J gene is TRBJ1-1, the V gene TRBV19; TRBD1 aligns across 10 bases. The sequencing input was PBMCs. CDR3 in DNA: TGTGCCAGTAGTTCCGGACAGGGGGGGGTGGCTTTCTTT. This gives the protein CASSSGQGGVAFF.